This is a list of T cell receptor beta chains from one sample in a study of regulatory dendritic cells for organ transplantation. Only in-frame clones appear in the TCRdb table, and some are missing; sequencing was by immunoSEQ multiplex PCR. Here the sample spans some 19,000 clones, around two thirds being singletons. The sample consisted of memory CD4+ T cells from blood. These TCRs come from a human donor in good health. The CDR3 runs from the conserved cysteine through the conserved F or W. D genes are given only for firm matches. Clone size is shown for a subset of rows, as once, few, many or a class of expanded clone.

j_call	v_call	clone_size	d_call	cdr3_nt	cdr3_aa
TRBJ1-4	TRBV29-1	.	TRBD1	TGCAGCGTCGGACAGGGCGGAACGTCTGAAAAACTGTTTTTT	CSVGQGGTSEKLFF
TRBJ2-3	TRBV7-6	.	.	TGTGCCAGCAGCTTAGAAAGGCAGGGTTTAGATACGCAGTATTTT	CASSLERQGLDTQYF
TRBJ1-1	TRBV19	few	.	TGTGCCAGTAGATTCTCCCGGGACACTGAAGCTTTCTTT	CASRFSRDTEAFF
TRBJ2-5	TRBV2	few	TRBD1	TGTGCCAGCAGGATCCGACAGGGAACAGAGACCCAGTACTTC	CASRIRQGTETQYF
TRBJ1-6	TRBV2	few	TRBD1	TGTGCCAGCAGGGGCCGGGGACAGGGGGAAAATTCACCCCTCCACTTT	CASRGRGQGENSPLHF
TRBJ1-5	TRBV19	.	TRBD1	TGTGCCACCTCGGACAGGGTTAGCAATCAGCCCCAGCATTTT	CATSDRVSNQPQHF
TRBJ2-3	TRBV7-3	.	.	TGTGCCAGCAGCTTAAGCGGATCCTACGGCACAGATACGCAGTATTTT	CASSLSGSYGTDTQYF
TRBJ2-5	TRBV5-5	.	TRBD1	TGTGCCAGCAGCCGGCGGACAGGGGACGGGACCCAGTACTTC	CASSRRTGDGTQYF
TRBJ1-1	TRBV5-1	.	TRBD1	TGCGCCAGCAGCGGCACAGGGGGGATAGGCACTGAAGCTTTCTTT	CASSGTGGIGTEAFF
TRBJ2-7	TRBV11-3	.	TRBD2	TGTGCCAGCAGCCCCCTAGCGGGTGGTGCCTACGAGCAGTACTTC	CASSPLAGGAYEQYF
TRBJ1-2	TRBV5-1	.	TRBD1	TGCGCCAGCAGCTTGCCGGGACAGGGGATCGGCTACACCTTC	CASSLPGQGIGYTF
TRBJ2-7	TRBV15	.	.	TGTGCCACCAGCAGAGGGGCAGGGCCCTCCTACGAGCAGTACTTC	CATSRGAGPSYEQYF
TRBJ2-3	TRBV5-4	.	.	TGTGCCAGCAGCTTGGAGCCTAGCACAGATACGCAGTATTTT	CASSLEPSTDTQYF
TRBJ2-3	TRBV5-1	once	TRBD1	TGCGCCAGCAGCTTGAATGTCGGGACAGGGGAGAATACGCAGTATTTT	CASSLNVGTGENTQYF
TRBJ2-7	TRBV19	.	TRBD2	TGTGCCAGTAGTTCTAGCGGTGGGAGCTCCTACGAGCAGTACTTC	CASSSSGGSSYEQYF
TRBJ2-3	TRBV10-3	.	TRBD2	TGTGCCAACTCCGCTAGCGGGGGGGCCGCAGATACGCAGTATTTT	CANSASGGAADTQYF
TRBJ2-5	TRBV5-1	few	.	TGCGCCAGCAGCTTGGTTTCTCGCCCCCGGGAGACCCAGTACTTC	CASSLVSRPRETQYF
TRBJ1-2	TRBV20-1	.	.	TGCAGTGCGGGGGGGAACTATGGCTACACCTTC	CSAGGNYGYTF
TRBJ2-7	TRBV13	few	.	TGTGCCAGCAGCTTAGGGGGGGGGCACGACGAGCAGTACTTC	CASSLGGGHDEQYF
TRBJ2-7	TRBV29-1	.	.	TGCAGCGTCGCACTAGACTACGAGCAGTACTTC	CSVALDYEQYF
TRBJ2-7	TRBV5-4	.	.	TGTGCCAGCACCCTCACCCAGGGATCCTACGAGCAGTACTTC	CASTLTQGSYEQYF
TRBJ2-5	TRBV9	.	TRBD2	TGTGCCAGCAGCTATAGCGGGGGCGGGAAGACCCAGTACTTC	CASSYSGGGKTQYF
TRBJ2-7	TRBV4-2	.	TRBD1	TGTGCCAGCAGCCAAGATGGACAGGGGTTGGTCGAGCAGTACTTC	CASSQDGQGLVEQYF
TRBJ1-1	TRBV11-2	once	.	TGTGCCAGCAGCGCTAGCCGGGGGAAGACTGAAGCTTTCTTT	CASSASRGKTEAFF
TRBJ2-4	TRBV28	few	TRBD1	TGTGCCAGCAGCGTGACAGGGGGGAGGAGAAACATTCAGTACTTC	CASSVTGGRRNIQYF